The present T cell receptor beta chain was sequenced within a study of blood T cells in healthy people across ages. This CDR3 region has 15 residues. The V gene lost 1 base and the J gene lost 8 bases, with 17 bases spanning the gap. Per germline, CDR1 LGHNA and CDR2 YSLEER. Through a sample-barcoded 5' primer and a J-beta primer mix, a second PCR was run for about 7 to 12 cycles. One entry per CDR3 protein, called by TCRdb with MiXCR from the 5' RACE reads. The sample includes roughly 790,000 distinct CDR3 sequences, roughly 45% of them seen just once. This clonotype has a handful of counts. Sequenced: blood. This chain joins TRBV4-3 and TRBJ1-2, with a tentative D call TRBD1 (5 bases). This receptor was taken from a woman aged 55-70 years in good health. In DNA, the CDR3 is TGCGCCAGCAGCCAAGGGGACTCCGTCTCGGGGGGCTACACCTTC. It yields the protein CASSQGDSVSGGYTF.